Sequencing of this T cell receptor beta chain was carried out in a study of T-cell reconstitution after alpha-beta-depleted transplantation in children. Whole-study results and caveats: Approximately two months post-transplant, alpha-beta T cells reportedly originated from several hundred expanded graft clones. Diversity of TCRbeta at day 60 was high in some patients, arising from surviving recipient T cells and thymic progenitors. T-cell numbers and diversity, one year after transplant, stemmed largely from T cells that were newly produced.

Trimming removed 1 base from V and 5 bases from J; junction bases left unmatched: 14. The CDR3 consists of 20 residues. Germline-derived CDR1 and CDR2 are LGHNA and YNFKEQ. Preparation of the TCRbeta library used unique molecular identifiers. TCRdb re-analysed the PCR reads in MiXCR, keeping a single row per CDR3 protein. The sample includes 97,000 or so distinct CDR3 sequences, 6% to 9% of them seen just once. This clonotype was seen a handful of times. No antigen is known for it. The receptor was derived from a boy younger than 10 with acute lymphoblastic leukemia, due to receive a stem cell transplant. The sequencing here drew on PBMCs, taken before TCRalphabeta/CD19-depleted stem cell transplant. The chain recombines TRBV4-2 with TRBJ2-5; 15 bases map to TRBD2. CDR3 protein: CASSQARTGTSGGPGETQYF. CDR3 DNA sequence: TGTGCCAGCAGCCAAGCACGGACCGGGACTAGCGGGGGGCCGGGGGAGACCCAGTACTTC.